The subject of this entry is one T cell receptor beta chain. TCRdb's table, derived via immunoSEQ multiplex PCR, lists solely in-frame clones and lacks some. This table holds roughly 60,000 clones, over 75% found once. The source of the sample is a study of T cell changes during pregnancy in multiple sclerosis. This CDR3 spans 16 amino acids. Germline values: CDR1 KGHSH, CDR2 LQKENI. J gave up 4 bases and V 3 bases, and 6 bases lay outside the gene matches. The source of this sequence is a female donor with multiple sclerosis, enrolled in a pregnancy study. The material was peripheral blood, obtained before pregnancy. This chain joins TRBV18 and TRBJ1-4, with 9 nucleotides matching TRBD1. CDR3 nucleotide sequence: TGTGCCAGCTCACCCACGGGACAGGGCTATAATGAAAAACTGTTTTTT. Translating gives CASSPTGQGYNEKLFF.